This T cell receptor beta chain was captured in a study of PD-1 blockade in classical Hodgkin lymphoma (dated by TCRdb to about 2020). Regarding the research as a whole: Nivolumab dosing was 3 mg/kg intravenously every 2 weeks, continuing until either disease progression or unacceptable toxicity. A peripheral blood immune signature of response to PD-1 blockade in classical Hodgkin lymphoma was defined using TCR beta sequencing and CyTOF.

Here is what the overall study found, with its caveats: Baseline TCR diversity was reported to be lower in newly diagnosed patients than in healthy donors, and even lower in relapsed/refractory patients. CD4+ but not CD8+ TCR diversity rose significantly by C4D1 (p=0.0027 vs p=0.16), most apparent in complete responders (p=0.02). Baseline diversity similar to that of newly diagnosed patients was observed in trial patients achieving complete response, whereas significantly lower diversity was observed in partial responders and progressors. The study covered only a single clinical trial cohort, and the causes of the repertoire differences, possibly disease activity or prior therapy, were still not defined. Patients starting nivolumab less than 1 year after ASCT had lower diversity and were excluded from later analyses to avoid confounding by immune reconstitution.

Genomic DNA was isolated using the Qiagen DNeasy kit from unsorted PBMCs as well as from negatively selected CD4+ and CD8+ fractions. TCR beta CDR3 regions were amplified by immunoSEQ multiplex PCR using primers annealing to V and J segments. A synthetic immune receptor repertoire was used to minimize amplification bias, and remaining bias was computationally removed after sequencing. Concerning the study's data processing: Repertoire diversity was quantified as the Shannon entropy index using custom Python scripts. Unsorted, CD4+ and CD8+ repertoires were analyzed separately, except in combined analyses where CD4+ and CD8+ sequences were merged in silico. Clonal expansion was defined as at least a 2-fold frequency increase after treatment relative to C1D1, with a pseudocount of 0.5 for undetected baseline clones. Clones with 0 or 1 copy at C1D1 were defined as singleton clones, while clones with 2 or more copies were defined as non-singleton clones. Clones expanded in unsorted samples were labelled as CD4+, CD8+ or unknown by matching protein sequences in sorted samples from the same patient. Diversity changes from C1D1 to C4D1 were tested in paired samples using Wilcoxon tests. Drawn from immuneACCESS, this table holds only the in-frame rearrangements with V and J called that TCRdb kept. Clones are partly lost; checked studies trace under half to an unresolved V gene and leave the rest unexplained. That table supplies the V and J calls and clone size; D and trimming were determined from the DNA. This sample comprises approximately 59,000 clones, approximately 90% of them detected only once. Clones ranked in the top ten supply more than 9% of the sample.

For this clone: Its recognized antigen is unknown. No base quality values were provided; no much bigger clone lies one nucleotide off.

This specimen's time point label, interpreted: cycle 2 day 1 (C2D1) of nivolumab. Every trial patient had relapsed following autologous stem cell transplantation, and prior brentuximab vedotin exposure was what differed among cohorts A, B and C. A total of roughly 57 patients with relapsed/refractory classical Hodgkin lymphoma made up the trial cohort, and each patient's best overall response was complete response, partial response or progressive disease. Single-agent nivolumab was administered to trial patients in the multi-cohort phase II CheckMate 205 trial. An independent review committee assessed best overall response by applying the 2007 International Working Group response criteria. PBMCs from the trial were collected at three points: immediately before nivolumab initiation (C1D1), and during therapy at cycle 2 day 1 and cycle 4 day 1. After peripheral blood was drawn into 8 mL Vacutainer Cell Preparation Tubes, PBMCs were isolated by centrifugation and then cryopreserved.

In the germline V gene, CDR1 corresponds to MNHEY and CDR2 to SVGAGI. V ends up 2 bases short and J 1 base short, with an unmatched junction base count of 1. CDR3 length: 15 amino acids, cysteine to phenylalanine. Just CDR3 DNA is preserved here, 45 bases in frame from base 1. The chain joins TRBV6-5 to TRBJ1-5; 8 central nucleotides agree with TRBD1. Material: peripheral blood mononuclear cells (PBMCs), obtained before the second cycle of nivolumab. The origin of this receptor is a human donor with classical Hodgkin lymphoma. The DNA sequence is as follows: TGTGCCAGCAGTTACGCAGGGGGCAGCAATCAGCCCCAGCATTTT. This yields the protein CASSYAGGSNQPQHF.